This is a list of T cell receptor beta chains from one sample in a study of blood T cells in healthy people across ages. TCRdb reprocessed the 5' RACE reads via MiXCR and lists one record per CDR3 protein. The repertoire includes 750,000 or so distinct CDR3 sequences, 20% to 25% of them detected once, and more than 8.5% sits in the top ten. Another study also made use of these data, one on T cells of mothers and their children.

The sample consisted of blood. The receptors were sampled from a boy younger than 18 in good health. CDR3s leave out the opening cysteine and the closing phenylalanine or tryptophan. Clone size is stated in some rows and not others, as once, few, many or a class when expanded.

abundance	v_gene	j_gene	CDR3aa
.	TRBV12-3/TRBV12-4	TRBJ1-4	ASSPRAPALEKLF
few	TRBV5-1	TRBJ2-1	ASSPKTRHDEQF
.	TRBV10-3	TRBJ1-1	AIRATGPVIENTEAF
.	TRBV12-3/TRBV12-4	TRBJ2-1	ASNSQGAANEQF
.	TRBV20-1	TRBJ2-2	SARKPGLAVTGELF
.	TRBV2	TRBJ1-1	ASSDGYLNTEAF
few	TRBV5-1	TRBJ1-1	ASSGGTNTEAF
few	TRBV12-3/TRBV12-4	TRBJ1-2	ASTPGQGAGYT
.	TRBV7-2	TRBJ1-5	ASRLEGADNQPQH
.	TRBV24-1	TRBJ2-2	ATRQAPNTGELF
.	TRBV2	.	ASSESEVKEQF
.	TRBV5-1	TRBJ1-4	ASSTGQGHEKLF
.	TRBV12-3/TRBV12-4	.	ASSSPLAGVPNEQF
few	TRBV29-1	.	SVSAPGQKPNEQF
.	TRBV12-3/TRBV12-4	TRBJ2-7	ASSLDFYEQY
.	TRBV12-3/TRBV12-4	TRBJ1-1	ASSPLGLEAF
few	TRBV10-3	TRBJ1-2	AISEPVIRTADGYT
.	TRBV11-2	TRBJ2-5	ASRAGGYQETQY
few	TRBV28	TRBJ2-7	ASGTRGQGPSYEQY
few	TRBV29-1	TRBJ2-7	SVEGQGGTYEQY
few	TRBV5-5	TRBJ1-4	ASSLSGTHPTGLF
.	TRBV18	TRBJ2-1	ASSPLSGTAYNEQF
few	TRBV6-5	TRBJ1-4	ASSTGTDATNEKLF
.	TRBV10-2	TRBJ1-6	ASSEGAQGTQMNSPLH
few	TRBV28	TRBJ1-1	ASSSGTAGNTEAF
.	TRBV28	TRBJ2-3	ASRAGDTDTQY
many	TRBV5-5	TRBJ1-5	ASSLGQSNQPQH
few	TRBV7-8	.	ASSRVLAGGYNEQF
.	TRBV20-1	TRBJ2-1	SAPAGWFYNEQF
few	TRBV29-1	.	SVEEGISDEQF
.	TRBV28	TRBJ2-1	ASSFLAGEQF
few	TRBV29-1	TRBJ2-3	SVEDPTPSSTDTQY
.	TRBV12-3/TRBV12-4	TRBJ1-5	ASSGGTGVNQPQH
few	TRBV29-1	TRBJ2-7	SVGSDIPYEQY
.	TRBV29-1	.	SAPGTKESAQY
few	TRBV5-1	TRBJ2-1	ASSLTGGNYNEQF
.	TRBV20-1	TRBJ1-5	SAREQGWDGNQPQH
few	TRBV20-1	.	SARALGNEQF
few	TRBV28	TRBJ1-1	ASSLTPGDGTEAF
.	TRBV7-2	TRBJ2-3	ASSLKSGGTDTQY
.	TRBV7-2	TRBJ2-1	ASSFLVSGGLGEQF
few	TRBV12-3/TRBV12-4	TRBJ2-3	ASIQRWGGASDTQY
.	TRBV28	TRBJ2-7	ASSFSDSNYEQY
.	TRBV20-1	.	SASAPRTGRNEQY
.	TRBV20-1	TRBJ2-5	SAPPTSGEETQY